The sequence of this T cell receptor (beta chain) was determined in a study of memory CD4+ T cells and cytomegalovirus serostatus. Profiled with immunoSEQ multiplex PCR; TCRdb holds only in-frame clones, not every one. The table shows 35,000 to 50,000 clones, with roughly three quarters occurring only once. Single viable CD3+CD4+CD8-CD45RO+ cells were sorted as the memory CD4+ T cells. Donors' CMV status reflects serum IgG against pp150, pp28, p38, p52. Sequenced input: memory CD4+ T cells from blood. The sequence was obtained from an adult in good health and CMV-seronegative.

CDR3 loop: CASSPERDHNEQFF. DNA for the CDR3: TGTGCCAGCAGCCCGGAAAGGGACCACAATGAGCAGTTCTTC. The chain recombines TRBV6-5 with TRBJ2-1; either TRBD1 or TRBD2 may fit D (5 bases each). The V end lost 6 bases, the J end lost 5 bases, and 14 bases lay between the germline ends. CDR1 and CDR2 from the germline V gene are MNHEY and SVGAGI. The CDR3 spans 14 residues.